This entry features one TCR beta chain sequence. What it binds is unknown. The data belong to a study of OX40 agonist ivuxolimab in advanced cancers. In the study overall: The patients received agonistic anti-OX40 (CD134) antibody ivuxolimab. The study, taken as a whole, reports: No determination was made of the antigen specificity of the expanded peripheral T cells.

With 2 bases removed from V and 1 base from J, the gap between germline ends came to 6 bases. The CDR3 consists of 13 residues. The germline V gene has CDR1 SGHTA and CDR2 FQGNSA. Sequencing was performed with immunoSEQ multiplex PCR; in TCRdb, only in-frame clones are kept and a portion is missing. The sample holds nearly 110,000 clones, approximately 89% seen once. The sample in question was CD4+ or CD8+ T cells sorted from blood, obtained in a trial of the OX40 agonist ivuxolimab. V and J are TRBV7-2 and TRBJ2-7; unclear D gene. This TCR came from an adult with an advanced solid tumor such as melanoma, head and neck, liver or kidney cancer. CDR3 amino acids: CASSLLRSYEQYF. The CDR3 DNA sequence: TGTGCCAGCAGCTTATTGCGATCCTACGAGCAGTACTTC.